A single count supports the clone carrying this T cell receptor beta chain. Its antigen remains unidentified. The sample is drawn from a study of PD-L1 blockade in urothelial cancer. Study context: From 2014, patients received atezolizumab, given as 1,200 mg intravenously every 3 weeks. Study-wide results and caveats: Greater 3-week expansion of tumor-associated blood clones was recorded for durable-benefit patients.

Produced via immunoSEQ multiplex PCR; TCRdb's table is partial and in-frame only. In the table there are approximately 46,000 clones, roughly 77% of which are singletons. Anywhere from 1 to 8 samples came from each patient, spanning pretreatment and on-treatment. This CDR3 is 13 amino acids long. Per the germline V gene, CDR1 is MNHEY and CDR2 is SVGAGI. V shed 2 bases and J shed 6 bases, with 7 bases lying between them. The V gene is TRBV6-5, the J gene TRBJ2-2; D is unresolved. Sequencing used PBMCs, obtained around atezolizumab (anti-PD-L1) treatment. This clonotype originated in a man between 65 and 85 years old with urothelial cancer. CDR3 in DNA: TGTGCCAGCAGTTACGCTCAGTCCGGGGAGCTGTTTTTT. It translates to CASSYAQSGELFF.